This T cell receptor (beta chain) was retrieved from a study of CD8 T cells in Susac syndrome. With random hexamers, reverse transcription was performed on roughly 0.5 to 1 ug of RNA. immunoSEQ multiplex PCR amplified TCR beta CDR3 across 54 Vbeta, 13 Jbeta. MiXCR was run by TCRdb on the immunoSEQ multiplex PCR reads, yielding one entry per CDR3 protein. The sample has over 95,000 distinct CDR3 sequences; 92% are singletons. This CDR3 has 14 amino acids. Germline loops: CDR1 SGHTA, CDR2 FQGTGA. The V and J ends lost 0 bases and 4 bases respectively, with 6 bases between them. Blood CD8+ and CD4+ T cells underwent high-throughput TCR beta sequencing. While serving as controls, healthy donors were matched for age and sex.

The clonotype originates from a human donor in good health. Sequenced material: CD4+ T cells from PBMCs. V usage is TRBV7-3 and J usage is TRBJ2-2; D unclear. CDR3 nucleotide sequence: TGTGCCAGCAGCTTAACCGGAATCACCGGGGAGCTGTTTTTT. Protein: CASSLTGITGELFF.